Each of the 29 T cell receptor beta chains below was sequenced from the same sample in a study of blood T cell repertoires in COVID-19. Clones were read by immunoSEQ multiplex PCR, and TCRdb kept only the in-frame ones, dropping some. Among 150,000 to 200,000 clones listed, 65% to 85% were seen once. The sequenced sample consisted of peripheral blood. These receptors all come from a man in his fifties or sixties with active or convalescent COVID-19.

The chain carries TRBV15 and TRBJ1-5; D perhaps matches TRBD1 (5 bases). The germline V gene encodes CDR1 LNHNV and CDR2 YYDKDF (reference sequence). Trimming removed 6 bases at V and 4 bases at J, with 16 bases between. The CDR3 sequence is 15 residues long. CDR3 in amino acids: CATRGGAMGNQPQHF. CDR3 sequence (DNA): TGTGCCACCAGGGGAGGGGCCATGGGAAATCAGCCCCAGCATTTT. Complete variable domain (other parts from reference TRBV15 and TRBJ1-5): DAMVIQNPRYQVTQFGKPVTLSCSQTLNHNVMYWYQQKSSQAPKLLFHYYDKDFNNEADTPDNFQSRRPNTSFCFLDIRSPGLGDTAMYLCATRGGAMGNQPQHFGDGTRLSIL.

The V gene is TRBV19, the J gene TRBJ2-1, with TRBD1 identical over 9 bases. Per germline, CDR1 LNHDA and CDR2 SQIVND (reference sequence). This CDR3 has 11 residues. Germline trimming cut 10 bases from V and 6 bases from J; bases unmatched to any gene: 1. This chain's CDR3 is CATDRGNEQFF. CDR3 nucleotides: TGTGCCACGGACAGGGGCAATGAGCAGTTCTTC.

This clone was detected many times. This chain links TRBV18 with TRBJ2-5; D possibly corresponds to TRBD1 (8 bases). Germline values: CDR1 KGHSH, CDR2 LQKENI. The CDR3 loop spans 16 amino acids. Trimming took off 2 bases at V and 2 bases at J, with 15 bases between the two ends. Written as DNA, the CDR3 is TGTGCCAGCTCACCAAATACAGGGGGGGAACAAGAGACCCAGTACTTC. It translates to CASSPNTGGEQETQYF.

The chain uses TRBV7-3 and TRBJ2-3, with TRBD1 matching over 7 bases. This CDR3 has 17 amino acids. In germline, CDR1 is SGHTA, CDR2 FQGTGA. V was pared by 5 bases and J by 2 bases, with 13 bases of the junction left unmatched. DNA for the CDR3: TGTGCCAGCAGCCCCCGACAGGGAAGGGGCTTCACAGATACGCAGTATTTT. Translation gives CASSPRQGRGFTDTQYF.

CDR3 sequence reads: CASTRLNTGELFF. DNA of the CDR3: TGTGCCAGCACGCGATTGAACACCGGGGAGCTGTTTTTT. The J gene is TRBJ2-2, the V gene TRBV28; D uncertain. V was clipped by 7 bases and J by 1 base, with 7 bases between them. Per germline, CDR1 MDHEN and CDR2 SYDVKM. The CDR3 length is 13 residues.

The V gene is TRBV5-4, the J gene TRBJ1-5, with D uncertain. Germline lookup yields CDR1 SGHNT and CDR2 YYREEE (reference sequence). V was trimmed by 0 bases and J by 5 bases, leaving 6 bases between them. The CDR3 runs to 13 residues. The CDR3 DNA is TGTGCCAGCAGCTTGGACATATATCAGCCCCAGCATTTT. Amino acids: CASSLDIYQPQHF.

In DNA, the CDR3 is TGTGCCAGCAGCTTAGTAACGCGCCCAGATACGCAGTATTTT. Amino acid sequence: CASSLVTRPDTQYF. The V and J genes are TRBV11-2 and TRBJ2-3; no firm D call. This CDR3 spans 14 amino acids. Trimming left V 1 base short and J 4 bases short, with 9 bases between. Germline-derived CDR1 and CDR2 are SGHAT and FQNNGV.

The genes are TRBV6-6 and TRBJ2-7; a possible D gene is TRBD2 (5 bases). V was shortened by 3 bases and J by 5 bases, with 14 bases between the two germline ends. The length of the CDR3 is 14 residues. The V gene's germline CDR1 is MNHNY and CDR2 SVGAGI (reference sequence). CDR3 amino acids: CASSYSRAYDEQYF. DNA of the CDR3: TGTGCCAGCAGTTATTCGAGGGCATACGACGAGCAGTACTTC.

The chain combines TRBV7-9 with TRBJ1-2; D possibly corresponds to TRBD1 (5 bases). The CDR3 is made up of 13 amino acids. V was pared by 3 bases and J by 4 bases, with 9 bases between. CDR1 is SEHNR, CDR2 FQNEAQ, per germline (reference sequence). CDR3 sequence: CASSFGGLYGYTF. In DNA, the CDR3 is TGTGCCAGCAGCTTCGGGGGACTCTATGGCTACACCTTC.

The CDR3 is CASSLRELAGGPGYEQYF. The CDR3 coding sequence is TGTGCCAGCAGCCTACGCGAGCTAGCGGGAGGGCCGGGCTACGAGCAGTACTTC. The chain joins TRBV7-9 to TRBJ2-7, with 12 bases identical to TRBD2. The CDR3 spans 18 residues. V gave up 5 bases and J gave up 3 bases; unmatched junction bases: 14. Germline V gene lookup returns CDR1 SEHNR and CDR2 FQNEAQ (reference sequence).

This chain connects TRBV2 to TRBJ2-5, with D unresolved. V was trimmed by 7 bases and J by 5 bases, leaving 14 bases between them. CDR1 SNHLY and CDR2 FYNNEI come from the germline V gene. The CDR3 sequence is 13 residues long. CDR3 sequence: CASTPPERETQYF. DNA for the CDR3: TGTGCCAGCACACCCCCGGAGAGGGAGACCCAGTACTTC.

This clone has just a few counts. The V and J genes are TRBV20-1 and TRBJ2-7; 10 bases line up with TRBD2. Germline trimming cut 3 bases from V and 4 bases from J; bases unmatched to any gene: 6. The CDR3 extends over 14 amino acids. Germline assignment: CDR1 DFQATT and CDR2 SNEGSKA (reference sequence). The CDR3 DNA is TGCAGTGCTAGTGAGCCTAGCGGGAGTTACGAGCAGTACTTC. It translates to CSASEPSGSYEQYF.

CDR3 loop: CASSPSSGTGELFF. The CDR3 region has the DNA TGTGCCAGCTCACCTAGCAGTGGCACCGGGGAGCTGTTTTTT. The chain combines TRBV18 with TRBJ2-2, with D hard to call. The ends were cut back, 3 bases at V and 4 bases at J, with 9 bases in the middle. Germline loops: CDR1 KGHSH, CDR2 LQKENI. The CDR3 runs to 14 residues.

This clone was observed a single time. The sample holds other DNA sequences that translate to the same CDR3. The chain links TRBV5-4 to TRBJ2-1, with D maybe TRBD2 (6 bases). CDR1 SGHNT and CDR2 YYREEE come from the germline V gene (reference sequence). The CDR3 runs 14 residues. V lost 0 bases and J 4 bases, leaving 8 bases between the germline ends. DNA of the CDR3: TGTGCCAGCAGCTTGGGGGGACTTTACAATGAGCAGTTCTTC. Amino acids: CASSLGGLYNEQFF.

The chain links TRBV6-5 to TRBJ1-1; 7 positions agree with TRBD1. The CDR3 has 13 amino acids. Unmatched junction bases numbered 1, after V lost 5 bases and J lost 1 base. Germline CDR1 MNHEY, CDR2 SVGAGI. The CDR3 DNA sequence: TGTGCCAGCAGTAGGGACAGGAACACTGAAGCTTTCTTT. Protein product: CASSRDRNTEAFF.

This rearrangement joins TRBV11-2 to TRBJ2-1; weak D call: TRBD2 (7 bases). CDR1 is SGHAT, CDR2 FQNNGV, per germline. The CDR3 contains 13 residues. With 5 bases removed from V and 7 bases from J, the gap between germline ends came to 12 bases. This chain's CDR3 is CASSPGGANEQFF. CDR3 nucleotides: TGTGCCAGCAGCCCTGGGGGGGCGAATGAGCAGTTCTTC. Supplemented by reference TRBV11-2 and TRBJ2-1, the full variable domain reads EAGVAQSPRYKIIEKRQSVAFWCNPISGHATLYWYQQILGQGPKLLIQFQNNGVVDDSQLPKDRFSAERLKGVDSTLKIQPAKLEDSAVYLCASSPGGANEQFFGPGTRLTVL.

A note on this clone: At the DNA level, this CDR3 is encoded by other sequences in the same sample as well. The J gene is TRBJ2-5, the V gene TRBV18; the match to TRBD2 covers 9 bases. Germline CDR1 is KGHSH and CDR2 is LQKENI. V was clipped by 0 bases and J by 4 bases; unmatched bases: 6. This CDR3 region has 16 residues. This chain's CDR3 is CASSPPSGSLPETQYF. CDR3 DNA sequence: TGTGCCAGCTCACCACCTAGCGGGAGCTTACCAGAGACCCAGTACTTC. Full variable domain (outside the CDR3, taken from reference TRBV18 and TRBJ2-5): NAGVMQNPRHLVRRRGQEARLRCSPMKGHSHVYWYRQLPEEGLKFMVYLQKENIIDESGMPKERFSAEFPKEGPSILRIQQVVRGDSAAYFCASSPPSGSLPETQYFGPGTRLLVL.

The rearrangement uses TRBV28 and TRBJ2-1, with TRBD2 matching over 9 bases. Trimming cost V 6 bases and J 3 bases; bases outside gene matches: 12. The CDR3 has 17 amino acids. Germline CDR1 and CDR2: MDHEN and SYDVKM. The CDR3 spells CASSGGTSFLGYNEQFF. The CDR3 bases are TGTGCCAGCAGCGGCGGGACTAGCTTCTTAGGCTACAATGAGCAGTTCTTC. Drawing the rest from reference TRBV28 and TRBJ2-1, the complete variable domain is DVKVTQSSRYLVKRTGEKVFLECVQDMDHENMFWYRQDPGLGLRLIYFSYDVKMKEKGDIPEGYSVSREKKERFSLILESASTNQTSMYLCASSGGTSFLGYNEQFFGPGTRLTVL.

The chain couples TRBV11-2 to TRBJ2-2; unclear D gene. The germline V gene encodes CDR1 SGHAT and CDR2 FQNNGV. V lost 2 bases to trimming and J lost 5 bases, with 9 bases between them. The CDR3 consists of 14 residues. CDR3 region: CASSLFRTTGELFF. In DNA, the CDR3 is TGTGCCAGCAGCTTATTCCGAACTACCGGGGAGCTGTTTTTT.

This clone was detected only a few times. The chain employs TRBV5-1 and TRBJ2-5; D ambiguous. The V end was cut by 2 bases, the J end by 1 base, with 12 bases between. In germline, CDR1 is SGHRS, CDR2 YFSETQ. The CDR3 totals 15 residues. CDR3 in amino acids: CASSFSHAVQETQYF. The CDR3, as DNA: TGCGCCAGCAGCTTTTCCCATGCGGTCCAAGAGACCCAGTACTTC.

V and J are TRBV4-2 and TRBJ1-1; D unresolved. Germline V gene sequence: CDR1 LGHNA, CDR2 YNFKEQ. Trimming removed 0 bases from V and 3 bases from J, with 5 bases in between. The CDR3 is made up of 13 amino acids. CDR3 sequence reads: CASSQETYTEAFF. The CDR3 nucleotides read TGTGCCAGCAGCCAAGAGACTTACACTGAAGCTTTCTTT.

V gene TRBV4-3 combines with J gene TRBJ2-7, with TRBD2 as a possible D gene (5 bases). The germline V gene has CDR1 LGHNA and CDR2 YSLEER. V was trimmed by 4 bases and J by 6 bases, leaving 13 bases between them. The CDR3 length is 13 residues. CDR3 nucleotide sequence: TGCGCCAGCAGCCGATCCGAGGGTAGCGAGCAGTACTTC. Translating it yields CASSRSEGSEQYF.

This rearrangement joins TRBV6-5 to TRBJ2-7; the match to TRBD2 covers 7 bases. Unmatched junction bases numbered 16, after V lost 5 bases and J lost 9 bases. Germline lookup yields CDR1 MNHEY and CDR2 SVGAGI. The CDR3 is 15 amino acids. The CDR3 sequence is CASSRSGASGLRQYF. The CDR3 nucleotides read TGTGCCAGCAGTAGATCCGGAGCTAGCGGACTACGGCAGTACTTC.

The V and J genes are TRBV6-5 and TRBJ1-5, with D perhaps matching TRBD1 (6 bases). From germline, CDR1 is MNHEY and CDR2 SVGAGI. The CDR3 has 12 residues. V gave up 7 bases and J gave up 4 bases, with 8 bases separating them. The CDR3 DNA reads as TGTGCCAGCAATCAGGGGAATCAGCCCCAGCATTTT. Translating gives CASNQGNQPQHF.

V usage is TRBV19 and J usage is TRBJ2-1; the match to TRBD2 covers 8 bases. J lost 6 bases, V lost 2 bases, and 9 bases had no gene match. This CDR3 is built from 16 residues. Looked up from germline, CDR1 is LNHDA and CDR2 is SQIVND (reference sequence). CDR3 residues: CASSILAGLLGNEQFF. The CDR3 DNA reads TGTGCCAGTAGTATACTAGCGGGCCTCCTCGGCAATGAGCAGTTCTTC. The variable domain in full, with the rest retrieved from reference TRBV19 and TRBJ2-1, is DGGITQSPKYLFRKEGQNVTLSCEQNLNHDAMYWYRQDPGQGLRLIYYSQIVNDFQKGDIAEGYSVSREKKESFPLTVTSAQKNPTAFYLCASSILAGLLGNEQFFGPGTRLTVL.

The V call is TRBV6-2 or TRBV6-3, the J call TRBJ2-1, with TRBD2 matching 10 bases. Per the germline V gene, CDR1 is MNHEY and CDR2 is SVGEGT. V shed 0 bases and J 7 bases; nucleotides not matched to a gene: 9. This CDR3 has 17 residues. CDR3 nucleotide sequence: TGTGCCAGCAGTTACTCCCTTCTAGCGGGAGCGGGAAATGAGCAGTTCTTC. Its translation: CASSYSLLAGAGNEQFF.

This clone was seen a handful of times. This chain connects TRBV5-6 to TRBJ1-5; 7 nucleotides agree with TRBD1. V shed 2 bases and J 7 bases; nucleotides not matched to a gene: 6. CDR3 length equals 14 residues. CDR1 and CDR2 (germline): SGHDT, YYEEEE. In DNA form, the CDR3 reads TGTGCCAGCAGCTTCCAAACAGGGGCACAGCCCCAGCATTTT. Its translation is CASSFQTGAQPQHF.

This clone was observed a single time. The CDR3 DNA is TGCGCCAGCACCGAGAGGACTAGGCAGGACGAGCAGTACTTC. This translates into CASTERTRQDEQYF. V and J are TRBV10-2 and TRBJ2-7; 7 bases align to TRBD2. CDR1 WSHSY and CDR2 SAAADI come from the germline V gene. J gave up 5 bases and V 7 bases, and 11 bases lay outside the gene matches. This CDR3 has 14 residues.

The genes are TRBV5-1 and TRBJ1-1; D is uncertain. The germline CDR1 and CDR2 sequences are SGHRS and YFSETQ. Between the trimmed V and J ends, which lost 1 base and 5 bases, there was a span of 15 bases. This CDR3 contains 15 residues. CDR3 DNA sequence: TGCGCCAGCAGCTTGTCTTCCGGGCGGGAGACTGAAGCTTTCTTT. This translates into CASSLSSGRETEAFF.